The next 19 T cell receptor beta chains were all read from a single sample in a study of blood T cell repertoires in COVID-19. Sequencing was performed with immunoSEQ multiplex PCR; in TCRdb, only in-frame clones are kept and a portion is missing. The sample shows 300,000 or so clones, about nine tenths of them seen only once. The sequenced sample was PBMCs or T cells enriched from blood (not recorded which). The receptors come from a woman aged 45-65 years who had been exposed to COVID-19.

This chain links TRBV5-1 with TRBJ2-3; TRBD2 matches at 13 bases. CDR3 length: 15 residues. Looked up from germline, CDR1 is SGHRS and CDR2 is YFSETQ. The V segment lost 2 bases and the J segment 9 bases; nucleotides outside the gene matches: 6. CDR3 region: CASSFGLAGEETQYF. The CDR3 DNA follows: TGCGCCAGCAGCTTTGGACTAGCGGGGGAGGAGACGCAGTATTTT.

This clone has only one observation. This chain uses TRBV5-5 with TRBJ1-1, with a weak D call TRBD1 (6 bases). In germline, CDR1 is SGHKS, CDR2 YYEKEE (reference sequence). Trimming pared 2 bases from V and 3 bases from J, leaving 14 bases between. The CDR3 extends over 15 amino acids. The CDR3 DNA is TGTGCCAGCAGCTTAGTCTCCAGGGGCTACACTGAAGCTTTCTTT. Protein sequence: CASSLVSRGYTEAFF.

The chain recombines TRBV2 with TRBJ1-1; no definite D call. The CDR3 has 13 amino acids. The V gene lost 3 bases and the J gene lost 1 base, with 6 bases spanning the gap. The V gene's germline CDR1 is SNHLY and CDR2 FYNNEI. CDR3 sequence: CASSDRRNTEAFF. The CDR3 coding sequence is TGTGCCAGCAGTGACCGGAGGAACACTGAAGCTTTCTTT.

V gene TRBV4-1 combines with J gene TRBJ2-7, with 11 positions matching TRBD2. V trimming: 3 bases; J trimming: 2 bases; junction bases outside the gene matches: 3. This CDR3 has 15 residues. CDR1 is MGHRA, CDR2 YSYEKL, per germline. The CDR3 DNA is TGCGCCAGCAGCCAGCCGACTAGCGGGACCTACGAGCAGTACTTC. Its protein is CASSQPTSGTYEQYF.

The genes are TRBV7-9 and TRBJ2-3; 8 nucleotides align to TRBD2. Germline lookup yields CDR1 SEHNR and CDR2 FQNEAQ (reference sequence). V gave up 5 bases and J gave up 3 bases; unmatched junction bases: 13. The CDR3 totals 17 residues. CDR3 DNA sequence: TGTGCCAGCAGCGGGACTAGTACCCGATCCCGAACAGATACGCAGTATTTT. As protein: CASSGTSTRSRTDTQYF.

The rearrangement joins TRBV19 to TRBJ1-5, with 10 positions matching TRBD1. The CDR3 extends over 17 amino acids. CDR1 is LNHDA, CDR2 SQIVND, per germline (reference sequence). The V gene end was trimmed by 3 bases and the J gene end by 4 bases; junction bases not matched to a gene: 9. CDR3 in DNA: TGTGCCAGTAGTATGCTAAGAGGGGACAGGGGAAATCAGCCCCAGCATTTT. Amino acid sequence: CASSMLRGDRGNQPQHF.

This clone has more than one count but fewer than ten. V and J are TRBV5-1 and TRBJ1-5; the match to TRBD1 covers 7 bases. J gave up 3 bases and V 0 bases, and 3 bases lay outside the gene matches. CDR1 and CDR2 (germline): SGHRS, YFSETQ. The CDR3 loop spans 15 amino acids. The CDR3 bases are TGCGCCAGCAGCTTGGGGACAGGACTCAATCAGCCCCAGCATTTT. It yields the protein CASSLGTGLNQPQHF.

This rearrangement joins TRBV11-1 to TRBJ1-2; TRBD1 matches at 7 bases. Germline V gene data show CDR1 as SGHAT and CDR2 as FQDESV (reference sequence). CDR3 size: 15 residues. The V gene end was trimmed by 2 bases and the J gene end by 4 bases; junction bases not matched to a gene: 7. The CDR3 loop is CASSLSPGQTYGYTF. The DNA of the CDR3 is TGTGCCAGCAGCTTATCCCCGGGACAGACCTATGGCTACACCTTC.

The chain's CDR3 is CASRVGVSWETQYF. The CDR3 DNA reads as TGTGCCAGCAGGGTCGGGGTTTCGTGGGAGACCCAGTACTTC. The chain has TRBV2 and TRBJ2-5; tentative D call: TRBD2 (5 bases). This CDR3 spans 14 amino acids. The V end was cut by 6 bases, the J end by 5 bases, with 16 bases between. CDR1 SNHLY and CDR2 FYNNEI come from the germline V gene.

The J gene is TRBJ1-1, the V gene TRBV5-1; TRBD1 is a possible D gene (5 bases). The CDR3 loop spans 17 amino acids. Germline loops: CDR1 SGHRS, CDR2 YFSETQ. Trimming stripped 3 bases from V and 0 bases from J, with 18 bases between. The CDR3 reads CASSSLSMTDLNTEAFF. The CDR3 DNA follows: TGCGCCAGCAGCTCCCTAAGTATGACAGACCTGAACACTGAAGCTTTCTTT.

The chain is built from TRBV12-3 or TRBV12-4 and TRBJ2-3; D remains ambiguous. The CDR3 is 13 amino acids. V gave up 8 bases and J gave up 4 bases, with 13 bases separating them. CDR3 DNA: TGTGCCAGCGGTCGGTGGAGCGCAGATACGCAGTATTTT. Residues: CASGRWSADTQYF.

The chain recombines TRBV4-2 with TRBJ2-3; 7 nucleotides agree with TRBD1. CDR3 length: 17 residues. CDR1 and CDR2 (germline): LGHNA, YNFKEQ. V dropped 1 base and J dropped 2; count of bases not matched to a gene: 9. The CDR3 coding sequence is TGTGCCAGCAGCCAAGCCGTGACAGGGAGCCTCACAGATACGCAGTATTTT. It specifies CASSQAVTGSLTDTQYF.

DNA of the CDR3: TGTGCCTGGAGTGGGGGACTCGGGACTCTCGATTCACCCCTCCACTTT. Its translation is CAWSGGLGTLDSPLHF. The chain couples TRBV30 to TRBJ1-6; a possible D gene is TRBD1 (5 bases). CDR3 length: 16 amino acids. V lost 1 base and J lost 8, with 18 bases in between. Germline-derived CDR1 and CDR2 are GTSNPN and SVGIG (reference sequence).

This chain connects TRBV30 to TRBJ1-5; no clear D. The V end lost 2 bases, the J end lost 14 bases, and 19 bases lay between the germline ends. This CDR3 is 13 amino acids long. Germline lookup yields CDR1 GTSNPN and CDR2 SVGIG (reference sequence). The DNA of the CDR3 is TGTGCCTGGAGTCCCTGGGAGGTGGGGATTAAGCATTTT. It codes for CAWSPWEVGIKHF. Drawing the rest from reference TRBV30 and TRBJ1-5, the complete variable domain is SQTIHQWPATLVQPVGSPLSLECTVEGTSNPNLYWYRQAAGRGLQLLFYSVGIGQISSEVPQNLSASRPQDRQFILSSKKLLLSDSGFYLCAWSPWEVGIKHFGDGTRLSIL.

The V gene is TRBV7-9, the J gene TRBJ2-7, with 7 bases that match TRBD1. J gave up 2 bases and V 4 bases, and 8 bases lay outside the gene matches. CDR3 size: 15 residues. The V gene's germline CDR1 is SEHNR and CDR2 FQNEAQ (reference sequence). Here the CDR3 reads CASSSTGQSTYEQYF. CDR3 bases: TGTGCCAGCAGCTCCACGGGACAGTCTACCTACGAGCAGTACTTC.

This rearrangement joins TRBV11-1 to TRBJ2-7; the match to TRBD1 covers 7 bases. The CDR3 extends over 14 amino acids. The V segment lost 3 bases and the J segment 0 bases; nucleotides outside the gene matches: 2. Germline V gene sequence: CDR1 SGHAT, CDR2 FQDESV (reference sequence). The CDR3 region is CASSFRGSSYEQYF. CDR3 sequence (DNA): TGTGCCAGCAGCTTCAGGGGGAGCTCCTACGAGCAGTACTTC.

The J gene is TRBJ2-1, the V gene TRBV19; 8 nucleotides match TRBD2. The germline V gene encodes CDR1 LNHDA and CDR2 SQIVND (reference sequence). Trimming at V came to 4 bases and at J to 10 bases, leaving 3 bases not matched to a gene. The CDR3 is 12 residues long. In DNA form, the CDR3 reads TGTGCCAGTAGTAGGAGCGGGGGAGAGCAGTTCTTC. Protein product: CASSRSGGEQFF.

The chain couples TRBV19 to TRBJ1-2; a weak D match, TRBD1 (6 bases). There are 15 residues in the CDR3. V dropped 7 bases and J dropped 6 bases, with 21 bases sitting between them. Germline CDR1 and CDR2: LNHDA and SQIVND (reference sequence). CDR3 DNA: TGTGCCAGTAACAAACCTACAGGGTGGGGCGATGGCTACACCTTC. Translating it yields CASNKPTGWGDGYTF.

Here the CDR3 reads CATSTSKDSTYEQYF. The CDR3 bases are TGTGCCACCAGCACCAGCAAAGACAGCACCTACGAGCAGTACTTC. This rearrangement joins TRBV15 to TRBJ2-7, with a possible D match to TRBD1 (5 bases). Germline V gene lookup returns CDR1 LNHNV and CDR2 YYDKDF (reference sequence). The germline V and J ends were trimmed by 4 bases and 2 bases, with 15 bases remaining between them. The length of the CDR3 is 15 residues. The full variable domain, in which reference TRBV15 and TRBJ2-7 provide the parts outside the CDR3, is DAMVIQNPRYQVTQFGKPVTLSCSQTLNHNVMYWYQQKSSQAPKLLFHYYDKDFNNEADTPDNFQSRRPNTSFCFLDIRSPGLGDTAMYLCATSTSKDSTYEQYFGPGTRLTVT.